The 23 T cell receptor beta chains below come from one sample, sequenced in a study of identical twins. TCRdb re-called the 5' RACE reads through MiXCR, storing one row per CDR3 protein. The sample has hundreds of thousands of distinct CDR3 sequences, about 18% seen once. These data are also associated with another study on T cells expressing NK-cell markers.

The material sequenced was PBMCs. These receptors came from a woman aged 18-29 years in good health.

The V call is TRBV27, the J call TRBJ1-1, with a weak D call TRBD1 (5 bases). Trimming removed 4 bases at V and 1 base at J, with 10 bases between. The CDR3 is made up of 14 amino acids. The germline gives CDR1 MNHEY, CDR2 SMNVEV (reference sequence). The CDR3 DNA sequence: TGTGCCAGCAGTTGGAGTCAGGGGAACACTGAAGCTTTCTTT. Protein sequence: CASSWSQGNTEAFF.

The chain has TRBV6-1 and TRBJ2-4; TRBD2 aligns across 7 bases. The CDR3 sequence is 11 residues long. Looked up from germline, CDR1 is MNHNS and CDR2 is SASEGT. Germline trimming cut 8 bases from V and 9 bases from J; bases unmatched to any gene: 4. The CDR3 sequence is CASGGDTIQYF. In nucleotides, the CDR3 is TGTGCCAGCGGGGGGGATACCATTCAGTACTTC.

This clonotype has more than one count but fewer than ten. The rearrangement joins TRBV20-1 to TRBJ1-4; D is unresolved. The CDR3 covers 13 residues. Deletions cut 6 bases from V and 2 bases from J, with 10 bases between. CDR1 and CDR2 from the germline V gene are DFQATT and SNEGSKA (reference sequence). The CDR3 sequence: CSAFGDTNEKLFF. In nucleotides, the CDR3 is TGCAGTGCCTTCGGGGATACTAATGAAAAACTGTTTTTT.

The chain employs TRBV7-3 and TRBJ1-2, with 8 bases identical to TRBD1. This CDR3 is 15 amino acids long. V shed 2 bases and J 4 bases; nucleotides not matched to a gene: 6. Germline V CDR1 and CDR2: SGHTA, FQGTGA. The CDR3 loop is CASSLSPGTGYGYTF. CDR3 DNA: TGTGCCAGCAGCTTATCGCCGGGGACAGGCTATGGCTACACCTTC.

In this sample, this clonotype turned up many times. V is TRBV12-3 or TRBV12-4 and J is TRBJ2-2; tentative D call: TRBD1 (5 bases). V shed 9 bases and J shed 7 bases, with 18 bases lying between them. This CDR3 spans 14 amino acids. The CDR3 DNA is TGTGCCAGTCTTCCCAGGGTAGATGGCGGGGAGCTGTTTTTT. This encodes CASLPRVDGGELFF.

This clonotype was observed a handful of times. The rearrangement links TRBV3-1 to TRBJ1-5; D not resolved. The V gene lost 1 base and the J gene lost 2 bases, with 24 bases spanning the gap. The CDR3 totals 20 residues. Germline V gives CDR1 LGHDT, CDR2 YNNKEL (reference sequence). In DNA form, the CDR3 reads TGTGCCAGCAGCCAAGGAGGATTGTTGGGGAAAGTATATGGCAATCAGCCCCAGCATTTT. It specifies CASSQGGLLGKVYGNQPQHF.

The chain uses TRBV14 and TRBJ2-4, with D unresolved. CDR3 length equals 12 residues. Germline lookup yields CDR1 SGHDN and CDR2 FVKESK. Trimming shortened V by 3 bases and J by 7 bases, and 7 bases separated the two germline ends. CDR3 in DNA: TGTGCCAGCAGCCATGGGTTGAACATTCAGTACTTC. Its translation is CASSHGLNIQYF.

This chain connects TRBV4-2 to TRBJ2-7; TRBD2 matches 8 bases. V shed 3 bases, J shed 5 bases, and the junction held 9 bases outside the gene matches. The CDR3 is made up of 15 amino acids. The germline gives CDR1 LGHNA, CDR2 YNFKEQ. The CDR3 region has the DNA TGTGCCAGCAGCCAGAGCGGGGGCCTAGGGAACGAGCAGTACTTC. Residues: CASSQSGGLGNEQYF.

This clonotype was recorded a few times. This chain uses TRBV25-1 with TRBJ1-4; the D is unclear. CDR1 is MGHDK, CDR2 SYGVNS, per germline. The CDR3 has 15 amino acids. The V gene lost 4 bases and the J gene lost 8 bases, with 17 bases spanning the gap. This CDR3 reads CASSGRPLGHEKLFF. Written as DNA, the CDR3 is TGTGCCAGCAGTGGACGACCCTTAGGGCACGAAAAACTGTTTTTT.

The gene calls are TRBV9 and TRBJ2-7; TRBD2 matches at 12 bases. Germline V lookup: CDR1 SGDLS, CDR2 YYNGEE. This CDR3 contains 15 residues. V shed 2 bases and J 7 bases; nucleotides not matched to a gene: 7. CDR3 DNA: TGTGCCAGCAGCGTGTCTAGCGGGGGGGCTGGTGAGCAGTACTTC. Translation gives CASSVSSGGAGEQYF.

The CDR3 nucleotides read TGCGCCAGCAGCTTGGATCGAGTAGCGCCGATAAACAATGAGCAGTTCTTC. Translated, it gives CASSLDRVAPINNEQFF. The chain joins TRBV5-1 to TRBJ2-1; D might be TRBD2 (5 bases). The CDR3 runs to 17 residues. Germline V gene sequence: CDR1 SGHRS, CDR2 YFSETQ. The V end lost 0 bases, the J end lost 5 bases, and 18 bases lay between the germline ends.

This chain's CDR3 is CASSLRLGLVGETQYF. In DNA, the CDR3 is TGTGCCAGCAGCTTAAGGCTCGGACTAGTCGGAGAGACCCAGTACTTC. This chain joins TRBV7-7 and TRBJ2-5, with TRBD2 identical over 7 bases. This CDR3 has 16 residues. The ends lost 2 bases at V and 4 bases at J; junction bases unmatched: 10. CDR1 and CDR2 from the germline V gene are SSHAT and FNYEAQ (reference sequence).

This rearrangement joins TRBV27 to TRBJ2-7; D gene unclear. The length of the CDR3 is 15 residues. The ends were cut back, 5 bases at V and 0 bases at J, with 14 bases in the middle. From germline, CDR1 is MNHEY and CDR2 SMNVEV (reference sequence). The CDR3 DNA is TGTGCCAGCAGTCAAAAAAGGGTGAGCTCCTACGAGCAGTACTTC. It codes for CASSQKRVSSYEQYF.

This clonotype was counted only a few times. The V gene is TRBV4-2, the J gene TRBJ1-4, with D possibly matching TRBD1 (5 bases). Trimming took 7 bases from V and 6 from J, leaving 21 bases between them. The CDR3 loop spans 16 amino acids. Per the germline V gene, CDR1 is LGHNA and CDR2 is YNFKEQ. The CDR3 loop reads CASTPSRGSGDEKLFF. The CDR3 coding sequence is TGTGCCAGCACCCCAAGTCGGGGATCGGGGGATGAAAAACTGTTTTTT.

V is TRBV11-2 and J is TRBJ2-1; 9 nucleotides align to TRBD2. Germline values: CDR1 SGHAT, CDR2 FQNNGV. The CDR3 loop spans 16 amino acids. V lost 0 bases, J lost 4 bases, and 4 bases stayed unmatched. DNA of the CDR3: TGTGCCAGCAGCTTAGAACTAGCGGGTACTTACAATGAGCAGTTCTTC. As protein: CASSLELAGTYNEQFF.

This clonotype was found many times. The V call is TRBV6-6, the J call TRBJ1-1; D perhaps matches TRBD1 (6 bases). The V gene lost 6 bases and the J gene lost 4 bases, with 12 bases spanning the gap. This CDR3 spans 13 amino acids. The germline gives CDR1 MNHNY, CDR2 SVGAGI (reference sequence). DNA for the CDR3: TGTGCCAGCAGACAACAGGGCGCCACTGAAGCTTTCTTT. Translated, it gives CASRQQGATEAFF.

The chain joins TRBV7-9 to TRBJ2-7, with no clear D. Germline values: CDR1 SEHNR, CDR2 FQNEAQ (reference sequence). The CDR3 totals 15 residues. V lost 1 base and J 5 bases, leaving 15 bases between the germline ends. Written as DNA, the CDR3 is TGTGCCAGCAGCTTAGGAAGTTGGCTCGCGCACGAGCAGTACTTC. Translating it yields CASSLGSWLAHEQYF.

This clonotype showed up just a few times. The CDR3, as DNA: TGTGCCAGCAGCGAACGGACGGGGATTGGGGAGCTGTTTTTT. This encodes CASSERTGIGELFF. The chain has TRBV5-5 and TRBJ2-2; D is possibly TRBD2 (5 bases). V was trimmed by 4 bases and J by 8 bases, leaving 15 bases between them. Germline CDR1 is SGHKS and CDR2 is YYEKEE (reference sequence). This CDR3 is 14 amino acids long.

The CDR3 coding sequence is TGTGCCAGCAGCTACGGCCTGGTCTCCTACGAGCAGTACTTC. Translated: CASSYGLVSYEQYF. This sequence joins TRBV11-1 and TRBJ2-7; D remains unclear. The CDR3 has 14 amino acids. Trimming removed 4 bases at V and 0 bases at J, with 10 bases between. In germline, CDR1 is SGHAT, CDR2 FQDESV (reference sequence).

The chain links TRBV2 to TRBJ1-1; maybe TRBD1 (5 bases). This CDR3 has 12 residues. Germline-derived CDR1 and CDR2 are SNHLY and FYNNEI. Trimming removed 3 bases from V and 8 bases from J, with 10 bases in between. In DNA form, the CDR3 reads TGTGCCAGCAGTGATGACAGTACCGAAGCTTTCTTT. This sequence encodes CASSDDSTEAFF.

This clonotype was picked up many times. The genes are TRBV12-3 or TRBV12-4 and TRBJ2-7; 9 bases match TRBD1. The CDR3 is 15 residues long. The ends lost 3 bases at V and 0 bases at J; junction bases unmatched: 3. The CDR3 region has the DNA TGTGCCAGCAGTTTGGGGACAGGGAGCTCCTACGAGCAGTACTTC. Translating it yields CASSLGTGSSYEQYF.

The chain uses TRBV15 and TRBJ1-2; no clear D gene. CDR1 LNHNV and CDR2 YYDKDF come from the germline V gene (reference sequence). The CDR3 loop spans 12 amino acids. The V end was cut by 6 bases, the J end by 8 bases, with 13 bases between. CDR3 sequence reads: CATRPAGGGYTF. CDR3 nucleotide sequence: TGTGCCACCAGGCCAGCCGGTGGGGGCTACACCTTC.

This clonotype came up a few times. The genes are TRBV7-2 and TRBJ2-7, with D tentatively TRBD2 (6 bases). The CDR3 totals 14 residues. Germline lookup yields CDR1 SGHTA and CDR2 FQGNSA. Trimming stripped 3 bases from V and 5 bases from J, with 14 bases between. The DNA for the CDR3 is TGTGCCAGCAGCTTTCGGCGGGAAACCCACGAGCAGTACTTC. Protein: CASSFRRETHEQYF.